Included here is one TCR beta chain sequence, with context. Antigen unknown. The sample is drawn from a study of shared clonotypes between healthy human individuals. The CDR3 is made up of 15 amino acids. Trimming stripped 3 bases from V and 2 bases from J, with 12 bases between. Germline-derived CDR1 and CDR2 are LNHDA and SQIVND (reference sequence). The authors distributed each subset's genomic DNA evenly over several immunoSEQ plates. Methods used by the authors: Filtering was not the same, since immunoSEQ gave junction-only sequences without quality scores. Libraries were prepared by immunoSEQ multiplex PCR; TCRdb keeps only in-frame clonotypes and omits some of them. D and trimming were read from the DNA, whereas the V and J calls and clone size are those reported in that table. The sample lists about 2.4 million clones, 93% occurring once. Study-wide findings and caveats: Between a handful of donors, naive CD4 clonotypes were shared at a level of around 4.8%.

The origin of this receptor is a man between 18 and 35 years old in good health. Some clones in this sample may be carry-over from other donors' samples. The rearrangement links TRBV19 to TRBJ2-3, with D possibly TRBD2 on 6 matching bases. The sample was naive CD4+ T cells from PBMCs. Noted subset: CD45RA+ positively selected. This CDR3 reads CASSIRLAYTDTQYF. CDR3 DNA sequence: TGTGCCAGTAGTATCCGTCTAGCGTACACAGATACGCAGTATTTT.